These 15 T cell receptor beta chains came from one sample sequenced in a study of control samples from healthy donors and cancer patients. Sequencing used immunoSEQ multiplex PCR; TCRdb keeps in-frame clones, though not all of them. This repertoire shows 130,000 or so clones, roughly 90% found once; its top ten account for less than 40%. Sequenced: blood. The receptors stem from a man aged 50 to 60 in good health.

The CDR3 is CAWSRGETQYF. In nucleotides, the CDR3 is TGTGCCTGGAGTCGGGGGGAGACCCAGTACTTC. The chain couples TRBV30 to TRBJ2-5, with D perhaps matching TRBD2 (6 bases). This CDR3 has 11 amino acids. Germline lookup yields CDR1 GTSNPN and CDR2 SVGIG (reference sequence). The V gene lost 2 bases and the J gene lost 5 bases, with 6 bases spanning the gap.

The rearrangement links TRBV5-5 to TRBJ1-4, with D unresolved. Trimming left V 0 bases short and J 0 bases short, with 12 bases between. The CDR3 is 17 amino acids. Per germline, CDR1 SGHKS and CDR2 YYEKEE (reference sequence). The CDR3 sequence is CASSLGLGRTTNEKLFF. CDR3 coding DNA: TGTGCCAGCAGCTTGGGCCTGGGCCGTACAACTAATGAAAAACTGTTTTTT.

J is TRBJ1-6 and V is TRBV6-5, with D hard to call. V lost 4 bases and J lost 9, with 13 bases in between. CDR3 size: 14 residues. CDR1 is MNHEY and CDR2 is SVGAGI in the germline V gene. CDR3 nucleotides: TGTGCCAGCAGTTCGGCCCTCATGGGTTCACCCCTCCACTTT. It yields the protein CASSSALMGSPLHF.

This chain joins TRBV4-3 and TRBJ1-4, with D unclear. There are 15 residues in the CDR3. Trimming shortened V by 1 base and J by 3 bases, and 9 bases separated the two germline ends. Germline V lookup: CDR1 LGHNA, CDR2 YSLEER. CDR3 loop: CASSQAPLSNEKLFF. DNA for the CDR3: TGCGCCAGCAGCCAAGCCCCATTATCTAATGAAAAACTGTTTTTT.

The rearrangement joins TRBV19 to TRBJ1-6; D unresolved. CDR1 LNHDA and CDR2 SQIVND come from the germline V gene (reference sequence). CDR3 length: 15 residues. Trimming took off 1 base at V and 2 bases at J, with 6 bases between the two ends. The CDR3 coding sequence is TGTGCCAGTAGTATAGCACTTACCTATAATTCACCCCTCCACTTT. This encodes CASSIALTYNSPLHF.

This chain joins TRBV12-3 or TRBV12-4 and TRBJ1-5; D gene uncertain. The CDR3 contains 12 residues. V dropped 3 bases and J dropped 4 bases, with 4 bases sitting between them. CDR3 sequence: CASSFRNQPQHF. In DNA form, the CDR3 reads TGTGCCAGCAGTTTCCGGAATCAGCCCCAGCATTTT.

The sample holds one count of this clone. In nucleotides, the CDR3 is TGTGCCAGTAGCCCCGGACTAGCGGGGACTCAAGAGACCCAGTACTTC. This codes for CASSPGLAGTQETQYF. The J gene is TRBJ2-5, the V gene TRBV19; 12 nucleotides match TRBD2. The CDR3 runs to 16 residues. Trimming removed 6 bases from V and 2 bases from J; junction bases left unmatched: 7. Per germline, CDR1 LNHDA and CDR2 SQIVND (reference sequence).

This chain connects TRBV9 to TRBJ1-2; 7 nucleotides agree with TRBD1. Germline V lookup: CDR1 SGDLS, CDR2 YYNGEE. The CDR3 extends over 15 amino acids. V shed 0 bases, J shed 4 bases, and the junction held 6 bases outside the gene matches. The CDR3 DNA sequence: TGTGCCAGCAGCGTAGCCGCGACAGGGAGCTATGGCTACACCTTC. It yields the protein CASSVAATGSYGYTF.

A single count supports this clone. The chain carries TRBV5-5 and TRBJ1-2; D is uncertain. The CDR3 loop spans 13 amino acids. V was shortened by 0 bases and J by 8 bases, with 11 bases between the two germline ends. Germline V CDR1 and CDR2: SGHKS, YYEKEE (reference sequence). This CDR3 reads CASSLEGLEGYTF. CDR3 DNA: TGTGCCAGCAGCTTGGAAGGGCTGGAGGGCTACACCTTC.

The gene calls are TRBV3-1 (or the pseudogene TRBV3-2) and TRBJ1-4; 10 bases agree with TRBD1. Germline loops: CDR1 LGHDT, CDR2 YNNKEL (reference sequence). The CDR3 covers 16 residues. The junction had 7 bases not matched to a gene; V was cut back by 2 bases and J by 7 bases. The CDR3: CASSQISGQGSEKLFF. As DNA, the CDR3 is TGTGCCAGCAGCCAAATCTCGGGACAGGGGAGTGAAAAACTGTTTTTT.

The chain has TRBV5-5 and TRBJ1-4; TRBD1 is a possible D gene (6 bases). Deletions cut 5 bases from V and 7 bases from J, with 18 bases between. CDR3 length equals 15 residues. Germline loops: CDR1 SGHKS, CDR2 YYEKEE (reference sequence). CDR3 nucleotides: TGTGCCAGCAGTCGAACACAGGGATTCGGTGAAAAACTGTTTTTT. Protein product: CASSRTQGFGEKLFF.

The chain recombines TRBV30 with TRBJ1-1; D possibly corresponds to TRBD1 (5 bases). Trimming left V 3 bases short and J 11 bases short, with 13 bases between. Germline values: CDR1 GTSNPN, CDR2 SVGIG (reference sequence). The CDR3 sequence is 11 residues long. CDR3 loop: CAWSFEQGAFF. CDR3 coding DNA: TGTGCCTGGAGCTTTGAGCAGGGCGCTTTCTTT.

The chain recombines TRBV6-1 with TRBJ1-4; D is ambiguous. The germline V and J ends were trimmed by 5 bases and 8 bases, with 21 bases remaining between them. The germline V gene encodes CDR1 MNHNS and CDR2 SASEGT. The CDR3 loop spans 16 amino acids. The CDR3 sequence: CASSKGSAASREKLFF. CDR3 bases: TGTGCCAGCAGTAAAGGGTCGGCAGCCAGCAGGGAAAAACTGTTTTTT.

The table lists this clone with a few counts. The chain joins TRBV5-5 to TRBJ1-5; weak D call: TRBD1 (5 bases). Germline V lookup: CDR1 SGHKS, CDR2 YYEKEE (reference sequence). CDR3 length: 13 amino acids. The V end lost 3 bases, the J end lost 7 bases, and 11 bases lay between the germline ends. The CDR3: CASSSREGQPQHF. CDR3 coding DNA: TGTGCCAGCAGCTCCAGGGAGGGGCAGCCCCAGCATTTT.

The chain couples TRBV6-6 to TRBJ2-7, with TRBD2 matching over 11 bases. The germline CDR1 and CDR2 sequences are MNHNY and SVGAGI (reference sequence). After removal of 6 bases from V and 1 base from J, the junction contained 5 bases not matched to a gene. The CDR3 spans 15 residues. The CDR3 sequence: CASSLSGGASYEQYF. CDR3 nucleotides: TGTGCCAGCAGCCTTAGCGGGGGGGCTTCCTACGAGCAGTACTTC.